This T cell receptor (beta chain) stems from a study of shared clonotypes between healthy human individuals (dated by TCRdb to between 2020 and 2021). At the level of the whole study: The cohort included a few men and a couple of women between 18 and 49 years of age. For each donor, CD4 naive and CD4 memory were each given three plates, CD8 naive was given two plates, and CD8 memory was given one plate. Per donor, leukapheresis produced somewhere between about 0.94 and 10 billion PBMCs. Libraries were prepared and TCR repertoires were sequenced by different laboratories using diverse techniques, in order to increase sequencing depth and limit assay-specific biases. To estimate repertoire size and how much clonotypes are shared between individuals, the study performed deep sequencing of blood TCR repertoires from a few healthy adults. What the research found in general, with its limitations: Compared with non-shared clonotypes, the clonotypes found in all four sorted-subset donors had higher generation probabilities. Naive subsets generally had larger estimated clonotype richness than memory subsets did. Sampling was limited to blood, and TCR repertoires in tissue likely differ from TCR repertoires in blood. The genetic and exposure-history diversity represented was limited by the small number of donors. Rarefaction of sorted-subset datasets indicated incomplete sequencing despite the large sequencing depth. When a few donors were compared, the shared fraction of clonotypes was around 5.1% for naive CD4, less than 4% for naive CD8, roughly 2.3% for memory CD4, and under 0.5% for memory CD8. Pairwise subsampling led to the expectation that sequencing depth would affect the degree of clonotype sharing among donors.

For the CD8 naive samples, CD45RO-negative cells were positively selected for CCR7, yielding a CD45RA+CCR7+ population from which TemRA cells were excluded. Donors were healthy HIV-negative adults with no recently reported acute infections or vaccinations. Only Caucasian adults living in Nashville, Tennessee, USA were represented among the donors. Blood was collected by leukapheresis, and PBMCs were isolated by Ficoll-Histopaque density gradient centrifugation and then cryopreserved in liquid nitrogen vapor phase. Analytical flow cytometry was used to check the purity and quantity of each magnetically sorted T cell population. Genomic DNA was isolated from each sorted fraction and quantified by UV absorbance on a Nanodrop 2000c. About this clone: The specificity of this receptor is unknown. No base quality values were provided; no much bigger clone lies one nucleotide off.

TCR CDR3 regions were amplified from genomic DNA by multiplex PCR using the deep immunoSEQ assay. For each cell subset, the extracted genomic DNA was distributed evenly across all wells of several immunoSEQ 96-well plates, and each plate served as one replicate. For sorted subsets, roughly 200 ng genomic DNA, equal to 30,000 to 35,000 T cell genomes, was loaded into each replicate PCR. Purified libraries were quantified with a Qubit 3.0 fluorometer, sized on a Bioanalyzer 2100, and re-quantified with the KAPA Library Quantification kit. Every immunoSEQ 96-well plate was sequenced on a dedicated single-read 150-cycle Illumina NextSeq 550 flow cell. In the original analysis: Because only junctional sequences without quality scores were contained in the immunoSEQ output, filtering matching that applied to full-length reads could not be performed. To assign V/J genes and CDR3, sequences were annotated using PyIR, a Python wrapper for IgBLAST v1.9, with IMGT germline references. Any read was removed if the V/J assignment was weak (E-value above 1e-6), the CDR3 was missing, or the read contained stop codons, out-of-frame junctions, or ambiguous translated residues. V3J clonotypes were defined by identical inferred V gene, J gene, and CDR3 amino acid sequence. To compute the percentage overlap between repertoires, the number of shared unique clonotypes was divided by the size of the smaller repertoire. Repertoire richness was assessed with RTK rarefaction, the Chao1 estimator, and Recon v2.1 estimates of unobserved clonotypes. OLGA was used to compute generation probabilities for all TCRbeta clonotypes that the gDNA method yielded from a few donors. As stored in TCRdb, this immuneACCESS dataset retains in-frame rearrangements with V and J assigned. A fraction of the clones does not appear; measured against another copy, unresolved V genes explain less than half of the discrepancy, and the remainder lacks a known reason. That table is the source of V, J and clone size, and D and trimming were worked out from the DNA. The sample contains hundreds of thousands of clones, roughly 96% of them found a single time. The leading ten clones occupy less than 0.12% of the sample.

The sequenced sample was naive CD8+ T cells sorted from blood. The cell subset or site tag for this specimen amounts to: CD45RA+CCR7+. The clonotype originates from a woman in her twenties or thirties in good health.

Here is the DNA: TGTGCCAGCAGCAAATCCCGGGGGTACAATGAGCAGTTCTTC. The resulting protein is CASSKSRGYNEQFF. The chain joins TRBV9 to TRBJ2-1, and possibly TRBD2, on 6 matching bases. The germline V gene provides CDR1 SGDLS and CDR2 YYNGEE. The cysteine opens and the phenylalanine closes a CDR3 of 14 amino acids. CDR3 DNA only is kept here, 42 bases in frame from base 1. Deletion took 4 bases off V and 4 bases off J, with a span of 12 bases between the germline ends.